This is a list of T cell receptor beta chains from one sample in a study of PD-1 blockade in mismatch repair-deficient tumors. Here immunoSEQ multiplex PCR was the method, and the copy in TCRdb shows in-frame clones only, minus some. The sample shows some 100,000 clones, approximately 83% of them seen only once. Specimen: peripheral blood, collected 30 to 36 weeks after starting pembrolizumab. Every receptor here comes from an adult with mismatch repair-deficient cancer. Both conserved end residues are part of each CDR3. A D gene is named only where the DNA matches it firmly. Clone size is given for some rows only: seen once, a few or many times, or a class if the clone is expanded.

length	size	V	D	J	CDR3	DNA
16	few	TRBV11-2	NA	TRBJ1-2	CASSQDEESPNYGYTF	TGCGCCAGCAGCCAAGATGAAGAATCTCCTAACTATGGCTACACCTTC
17	NA	TRBV7-3	TRBD2	TRBJ2-1	CASSPTSGRNPYDEQFF	TGTGCCAGCAGCCCGACTAGCGGGAGGAACCCCTACGATGAGCAGTTCTTC
14	NA	TRBV13	NA	TRBJ2-3	CASSLGRSTDTQYF	TGTGCCAGCAGCTTAGGGCGGAGCACAGATACGCAGTATTTT
16	once	TRBV7-6	NA	TRBJ1-3	CASSLASGVSGNTIYF	TGTGCCAGCAGCTTAGCGTCGGGGGTATCTGGAAACACCATATATTTT
18	NA	TRBV25-1	NA	TRBJ1-1	CASSEYRFRPGVNTEAFF	TGTGCCAGCAGTGAATATCGATTCCGGCCAGGGGTGAACACTGAAGCTTTCTTT
13	few	TRBV11-3	NA	TRBJ1-2	CASSPQGSGGYTF	TGTGCCAGCAGTCCTCAGGGTTCTGGTGGCTACACCTTC
14	NA	TRBV18	NA	TRBJ2-7	CASSGSGPTYEQYF	TGTGCCAGCTCCGGGAGCGGACCGACCTACGAGCAGTACTTC
15	NA	TRBV11-2	TRBD2	TRBJ2-7	CASSSLAGGPYEQYF	TGTGCCAGCAGCTCACTAGCGGGAGGGCCCTACGAGCAGTACTTC
14	NA	TRBV5-1	TRBD2	TRBJ2-3	CASSLSGGADTQYF	TGCGCCAGCAGCTTGTCGGGAGGGGCAGATACGCAGTATTTT
16	NA	TRBV5-1	TRBD1	TRBJ1-1	CASSPGTGQGNTEAFF	TGCGCCAGCAGCCCTGGGACAGGCCAGGGCAACACTGAAGCTTTCTTT
13	NA	TRBV30	NA	TRBJ2-7	CAWTRQQGDEQYF	TGTGCCTGGACACGTCAACAGGGAGACGAGCAGTACTTC
12	NA	TRBV6-5	NA	TRBJ2-1	CASSYWVGEQFF	TGTGCCAGCAGTTACTGGGTGGGAGAGCAGTTCTTC
18	NA	TRBV6-1	TRBD2	TRBJ2-7	CASSEVAGLAGGVYEQYF	TGTGCCAGCAGTGAAGTGGCCGGACTAGCGGGAGGCGTCTACGAGCAGTACTTC
16	NA	TRBV2	NA	TRBJ1-3	CASSSGQSTSGNTIYF	TGTGCCAGCAGTTCTGGACAGTCCACTTCTGGAAACACCATATATTTT
15	NA	TRBV2	TRBD1	TRBJ2-3	CASRARTGGEDTQYF	TGTGCCAGCAGAGCCCGGACAGGGGGCGAAGATACGCAGTATTTT
12	NA	TRBV2	NA	TRBJ1-5	CASSRDNQPQHF	TGTGCCAGCAGCAGGGACAATCAGCCCCAGCATTTT
15	NA	TRBV5-1	TRBD2	TRBJ2-3	CASSTLAGGSDTQYF	TGCGCCAGCAGTACCCTAGCGGGAGGGTCAGATACGCAGTATTTT
15	NA	TRBV5-1	NA	TRBJ2-5	CASSLNWGPQETQYF	TGCGCCAGCAGCTTAAACTGGGGGCCCCAAGAGACCCAGTACTTC
14	NA	TRBV19	TRBD1	TRBJ1-1	CASSATGAITEAFF	TGTGCCAGTAGTGCGACAGGGGCCATCACTGAAGCTTTCTTT
15	NA	TRBV6-5	NA	TRBJ2-2	CASSPLRGNTGELFF	TGTGCCAGCAGTCCACTGAGGGGAAACACCGGGGAGCTGTTTTTT